The next 14 T cell receptor beta chains were all read from a single sample in a study of OX40 agonist ivuxolimab in advanced cancers. Preparation of the library involved the immunoSEQ multiplex PCR assay. In TCRdb, the immuneACCESS table is reduced to in-frame sequences with V and J assigned. These tables do not hold every clone; where another copy was compared, an unresolved V gene accounts for under half, and the others remain unexplained. Within this sample are about 38,000 clones, with 80% of them counted one time only. The ten largest clones add up to about 8.8% of the sample. Specimen: CD4+ or CD8+ T cells sorted from blood, collected in a trial of the OX40 agonist ivuxolimab. The receptors originated from an adult with an advanced solid tumor such as melanoma, head and neck, liver or kidney cancer.

V is TRBV30 and J is TRBJ2-5; TRBD2 agrees at 9 bases. The CDR3 is 14 amino acids. Germline CDR1 reads GTSNPN; CDR2 reads SVGIG (reference sequence). V lost 4 bases and J lost 6; bases outside the gene matches: 9. Here the CDR3 DNA reads TGTGCCTGGAAAGCGGGAGGAGGTTCGCAGACCCAGTACTTC. Protein product: CAWKAGGGSQTQYF.

The chain combines TRBV2 with TRBJ2-3; no clear D gene. V lost 3 bases and J lost 0, with 7 bases in between. CDR1 and CDR2 (germline): SNHLY, FYNNEI. The CDR3 extends over 14 amino acids. In DNA, the CDR3 is TGTGCCAGCAGTGATTTGGGAAGCACAGATACGCAGTATTTT. Encoded protein: CASSDLGSTDTQYF.

The CDR3 coding sequence is TGTGCCAGCAGCTTAAAGGTAGCGGGAGCGGGGGAGCAGTACTTC. It is translated as CASSLKVAGAGEQYF. This chain links TRBV11-2 with TRBJ2-7; the match to TRBD2 covers 9 bases. The CDR3 totals 15 residues. Germline CDR1 SGHAT, CDR2 FQNNGV. V trimming: 2 bases; J trimming: 7 bases; junction bases outside the gene matches: 9.

V usage is TRBV4-1 and J usage is TRBJ2-5, with D tentatively TRBD1 or TRBD2 (6 bases each). CDR1 MGHRA and CDR2 YSYEKL come from the germline V gene. The V gene lost 2 bases and the J gene lost 5 bases, with 18 bases spanning the gap. CDR3 length: 16 amino acids. CDR3: CASSQIPLGGGETQYF. The CDR3, as DNA: TGCGCCAGCAGCCAAATCCCCTTGGGGGGCGGGGAGACCCAGTACTTC.

V usage is TRBV28 and J usage is TRBJ1-2; no firm D call. The CDR3 loop spans 12 amino acids. Germline CDR1 and CDR2: MDHEN and SYDVKM. Trimming took off 7 bases at V and 0 bases at J, with 6 bases between the two ends. CDR3 bases: TGTGCCAGCACCACAGCTAACTATGGCTACACCTTC. Translated: CASTTANYGYTF.

This chain links TRBV7-8 with TRBJ2-5; D remains unclear. From germline, CDR1 is SGHVS and CDR2 FQNEAQ. V was trimmed by 6 bases and J by 3 bases, leaving 11 bases between them. This CDR3 contains 13 residues. Written as DNA, the CDR3 is TGTGCCAGCAGGCCACGGTTAGAAGAGACCCAGTACTTC. Encoded protein: CASRPRLEETQYF.

This clone was seen more than once but under ten times. The chain combines TRBV13 with TRBJ1-5; D is unresolved. Between the trimmed V and J ends, which lost 0 bases and 1 base, there was a span of 1 base. Germline assignment: CDR1 PRHDT and CDR2 FYEKMQ (reference sequence). The CDR3 has 13 residues. CDR3 bases: TGTGCCAGCAGCTTAGGGAGCAATCAGCCCCAGCATTTT. It codes for CASSLGSNQPQHF. The full variable domain, its missing parts supplied by reference TRBV13 and TRBJ1-5, is AAGVIQSPRHLIKEKRETATLKCYPIPRHDTVYWYQQGPGQDPQFLISFYEKMQSDKGSIPDRFSAQQFSDYHSELNMSSLELGDSALYFCASSLGSNQPQHFGDGTRLSIL.

The chain joins TRBV29-1 to TRBJ2-5, with 9 bases aligning to TRBD1. V shed 4 bases, J shed 4 bases, and the junction held 7 bases outside the gene matches. The germline V gene encodes CDR1 SQVTM and CDR2 ANQGSEA. The CDR3 length is 14 residues. DNA for the CDR3: TGCAGCGTTGGCTCACAGGGGGCGCCAGAGACCCAGTACTTC. Translating it yields CSVGSQGAPETQYF.

This rearrangement joins TRBV18 to TRBJ2-2, with a weak D call TRBD2 (5 bases). This CDR3 has 16 amino acids. Trimming pared 0 bases from V and 5 bases from J, leaving 13 bases between. The germline V gene has CDR1 KGHSH and CDR2 LQKENI. The CDR3 region is CASSPPRRSGTGELFF. CDR3 DNA: TGTGCCAGCTCACCACCCAGGCGAAGCGGTACCGGGGAGCTGTTTTTT.

The chain is built from TRBV6-1 and TRBJ2-1, with 12 bases that match TRBD2. CDR3 length: 18 residues. Germline values: CDR1 MNHNS, CDR2 SASEGT. Trimming removed 1 base from V and 4 bases from J; junction bases left unmatched: 8. In nucleotides, the CDR3 is TGTGCCAGCAGTGAAGAAGGGCTAGCGGGGGGGCGTTACAATGAGCAGTTCTTC. This translates into CASSEEGLAGGRYNEQFF.

The chain recombines TRBV18 with TRBJ2-5, with D possibly being TRBD1 (7 bases). Trimming left V 6 bases short and J 4 bases short, with 15 bases between. In germline, CDR1 is KGHSH, CDR2 LQKENI. This CDR3 region has 14 residues. The CDR3 region has the DNA TGTGCCAGCTCCACCAACCAGGGGGGAGAGACCCAGTACTTC. As protein: CASSTNQGGETQYF.

The chain uses TRBV2 and TRBJ2-1, with no clear D. This CDR3 comprises 13 residues. Germline CDR1 SNHLY, CDR2 FYNNEI. CDR3 residues: CAPYPYGYNEQFF. For the CDR3, the DNA is TGTGCTCCTTACCCCTACGGCTACAATGAGCAGTTCTTC.

The rearrangement links TRBV2 to TRBJ1-4; TRBD1 agrees at 7 bases. CDR3 length: 16 residues. V lost 2 bases, J lost 2 bases, and 5 bases stayed unmatched. The germline V gene encodes CDR1 SNHLY and CDR2 FYNNEI. The CDR3 nucleotides are TGTGCCAGCAGTGAAAGGGCGACAGGGACTAATGAAAAACTGTTTTTT. Translation: CASSERATGTNEKLFF.

On this clone itself: This likely reflects a read error, since a far larger clone is one base away. The identical CDR3 is also encoded by other nucleotide sequences in the sample. The gene calls are TRBV5-2 and TRBJ1-1; TRBD1, the table's D call, lacks a check against the DNA. TRBV5-2 is labeled a pseudogene. The CDR3 covers 14 residues. CDR3 DNA: TGTGCCAGCAGCCAGACAGACCAGAACACTGAAGCTTTCTTT. As protein: CASSQTDQNTEAFF.